This T cell receptor (beta chain) stems from a study of blood T cell repertoires in COVID-19. Study summary: Both acute and convalescent COVID-19 samples were obtained from the United States, Italy and Spain. The cDNA or gDNA used as material had been derived from T cells, B-cell-depleted T cells, or PBMCs.

CDR1 LNHDA and CDR2 SQIVND come from the germline V gene (reference sequence). CDR3 length equals 14 residues. Trimming left V 1 base short and J 8 bases short, with 9 bases between. Original methodology: How many nucleated cells were present was estimated from reference gene primer amplification. Clones were sequenced by immunoSEQ multiplex PCR, and TCRdb holds only the in-frame ones, with some missing. From that table come the V and J calls and clone size; the DNA was used to work out D and trimming. Found here are fewer than 300,000 clones, roughly 84% of them singletons; the top ten hold 0.85% to 0.9%. Followed longitudinally, the Seattle patients had been enrolled during active infection.

The rearrangement uses TRBV19 and TRBJ1-6, with TRBD1 as a possible D gene (5 bases). The sample was peripheral blood. This clonotype was sampled from a human donor with COVID-19, enrolled during active disease. The donor label of this sample is uncertain. In DNA form, the CDR3 reads TGTGCCAGTAGTATAGGGGGCGAGTATTCACCCCTCCACTTT. Its translation is CASSIGGEYSPLHF. Full variable domain (remainder filled in from reference TRBV19 and TRBJ1-6): DGGITQSPKYLFRKEGQNVTLSCEQNLNHDAMYWYRQDPGQGLRLIYYSQIVNDFQKGDIAEGYSVSREKKESFPLTVTSAQKNPTAFYLCASSIGGEYSPLHFGNGTRLTVT.